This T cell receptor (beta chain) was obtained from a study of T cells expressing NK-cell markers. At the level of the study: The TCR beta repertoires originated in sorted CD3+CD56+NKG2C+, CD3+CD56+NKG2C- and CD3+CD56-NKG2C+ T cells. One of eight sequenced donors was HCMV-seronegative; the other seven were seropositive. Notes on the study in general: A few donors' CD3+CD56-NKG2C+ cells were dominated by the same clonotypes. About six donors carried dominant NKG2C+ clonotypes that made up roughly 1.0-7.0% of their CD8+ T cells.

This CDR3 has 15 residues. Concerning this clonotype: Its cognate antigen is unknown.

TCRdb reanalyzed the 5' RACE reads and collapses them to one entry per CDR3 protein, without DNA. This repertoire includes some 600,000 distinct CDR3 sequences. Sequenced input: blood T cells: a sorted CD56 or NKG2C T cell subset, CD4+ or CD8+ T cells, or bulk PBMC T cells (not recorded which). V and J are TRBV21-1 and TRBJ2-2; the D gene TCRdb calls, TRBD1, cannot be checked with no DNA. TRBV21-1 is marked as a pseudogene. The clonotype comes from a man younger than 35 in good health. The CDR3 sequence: CAPRQGRANTGELFF.